A selection of T cell receptor beta chains follows, all from one sample in a study of shared clonotypes between healthy human individuals. Only in-frame clones appear in the TCRdb table, and some are missing; sequencing was by immunoSEQ multiplex PCR. The sample yields about 2 million clones, over 85% seen once. The sequenced sample consisted of naive CD8+ T cells sorted from blood. All receptors derive from a man in his late teens or twenties in good health. CDR3s include the opening cysteine and the closing phenylalanine or tryptophan. D genes are given only for firm matches. Not all rows give a size; the values are once, few, many and, for expanded clones, a class.

clone_size	v_call	d_call	j_call	cdr3_aa
.	TRBV7-9	TRBD1	TRBJ2-7	CASSPRDSSYEQYF
.	TRBV6-5	.	TRBJ1-1	CASSYGRNTEAFF
.	TRBV7-8	.	TRBJ2-7	CASSLLSGTSSYEQYF
.	TRBV6-6	TRBD2	TRBJ2-5	CASSYAASGRNKTQYF
.	TRBV5-1	TRBD1	TRBJ2-1	CASSEDRPGNEQFF
.	TRBV2	.	TRBJ2-3	CASSEDSTDTQYF
.	TRBV29-1	.	TRBJ1-1	CSVEGRPSSTEAFF
.	TRBV7-9	TRBD2	TRBJ2-3	CATIREGSSTDTQYF
.	TRBV11-2	TRBD2	TRBJ2-7	CASSSASGSTYEQYF
.	TRBV29-1	TRBD2	TRBJ2-3	CSVEPAGGYTQYF
.	TRBV25-1	.	TRBJ1-5	CASSPGGPLSNQPQHF
once	TRBV10-3	TRBD1	TRBJ2-7	CAISDDRGPSYEQYF
.	TRBV5-6	TRBD1	TRBJ2-7	CASSHGQGPYEQYF
.	TRBV10-2	TRBD2	TRBJ2-7	CASSPGGATYEQYF
.	TRBV2	.	TRBJ2-1	CARGGNNEQFF
.	TRBV6-5	TRBD1	TRBJ2-7	CASSPGQGTYEQYF
.	TRBV5-1	.	TRBJ1-2	CASSLGGYTF
.	TRBV10-2	TRBD2	TRBJ2-1	CATFQTGLANGEQFF
.	TRBV5-4	TRBD2	TRBJ2-5	CASSLWGGQETQYF
.	TRBV9	.	TRBJ2-3	CASSATTDTQYF
.	TRBV5-1	TRBD2	TRBJ2-5	CASSQLAGRETQYF
.	TRBV16	TRBD1	TRBJ1-3	CASSPGQGGNTIYF
.	TRBV7-3	TRBD2	TRBJ2-1	CASSSLAGPYNEQFF
.	TRBV7-9	.	TRBJ2-7	CASSSLDNEQYF
.	TRBV11-3	.	TRBJ2-5	CASSLGSQPLETQYF
.	TRBV27	.	TRBJ1-1	CASSPQTVNTEAFF
.	TRBV6-1	.	TRBJ1-2	CASSEGPSYGYTF
.	TRBV27	.	TRBJ2-7	CASSFSAGSYEQYF
once	TRBV4-1	.	TRBJ2-1	CASSQGNWGNNEQFF
.	TRBV19	TRBD1	TRBJ1-6	CASTRDREYNSPLHF
.	TRBV6-5	.	TRBJ1-3	CASSYSFGEIGNTIYF
.	TRBV18	.	TRBJ2-1	CASSPPGINEQFF
.	TRBV5-1	.	TRBJ2-5	CASSLVDSQGTQYF
.	TRBV2	.	TRBJ2-7	CASSAGYEQYF
.	TRBV28	.	TRBJ1-5	CASSLHTRKGNQPQHF
.	TRBV28	.	TRBJ1-5	CASSLLGLGGQPQHF
once	TRBV5-6	.	TRBJ2-1	CASSWPADNEQFF
.	TRBV5-1	TRBD1	TRBJ2-1	CASSLPTIGTGHNEQFF
.	TRBV5-6	.	TRBJ2-1	CASSLGDNHNEQFF
.	TRBV27	.	TRBJ1-1	CASSPTLGGTEAFF
.	TRBV7-9	TRBD2	TRBJ2-3	CASSPGLAGISSTDTQYF
.	TRBV13	.	TRBJ1-1	CASSLDGGGRRTEAFF
.	TRBV4-1	TRBD2	TRBJ2-7	CASSPASGNHEQYF
.	TRBV9	.	TRBJ2-2	CASSVLVHAGELFF
.	TRBV6-1	TRBD1	TRBJ1-5	CASSEWTGDNQPQHF
.	TRBV7-2	TRBD2	TRBJ2-2	CASSLAAGGRYTGELFF
once	TRBV30	.	TRBJ2-1	CAWSVRGVDEQFF